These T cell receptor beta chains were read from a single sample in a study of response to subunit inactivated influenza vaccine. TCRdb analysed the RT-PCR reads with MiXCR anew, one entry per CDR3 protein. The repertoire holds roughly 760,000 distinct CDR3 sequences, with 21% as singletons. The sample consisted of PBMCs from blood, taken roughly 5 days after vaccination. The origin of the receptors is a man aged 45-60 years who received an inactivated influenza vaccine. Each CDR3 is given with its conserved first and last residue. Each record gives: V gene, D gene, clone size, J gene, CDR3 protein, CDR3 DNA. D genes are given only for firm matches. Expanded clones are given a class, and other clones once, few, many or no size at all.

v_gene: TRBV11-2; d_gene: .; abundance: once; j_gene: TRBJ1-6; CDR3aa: CASSLEVRDSPLHF; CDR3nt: TGTGCCAGCAGCTTAGAGGTTAGAGATTCACCCCTCCACTTT
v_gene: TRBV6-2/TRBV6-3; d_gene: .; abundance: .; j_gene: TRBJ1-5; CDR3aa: CASSYADTGIRASPQHF; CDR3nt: TGTGCCAGCAGTTACGCTGACACAGGGATTAGAGCGTCGCCCCAGCATTTT
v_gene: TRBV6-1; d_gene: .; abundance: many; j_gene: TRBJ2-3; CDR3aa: CASSELLDHTQYF; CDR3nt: TGTGCCAGCAGTGAACTACTAGACCATACGCAGTATTTT
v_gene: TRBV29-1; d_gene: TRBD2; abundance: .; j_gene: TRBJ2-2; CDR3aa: CSASQSGGANTGELFF; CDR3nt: TGCAGCGCAAGTCAGAGCGGGGGGGCCAACACCGGGGAGCTGTTTTTT
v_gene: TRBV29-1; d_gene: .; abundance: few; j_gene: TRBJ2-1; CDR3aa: CSVAGRVVGGWYNEQFF; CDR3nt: TGCAGCGTTGCAGGACGGGTAGTGGGGGGCTGGTACAATGAGCAGTTCTTC
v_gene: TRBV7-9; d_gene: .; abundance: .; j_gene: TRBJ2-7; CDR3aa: CASSLADRGDYEQYF; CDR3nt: TGTGCCAGCAGCTTAGCGGATAGGGGAGACTACGAGCAGTACTTC
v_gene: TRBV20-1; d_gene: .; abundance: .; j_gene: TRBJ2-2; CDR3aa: CSALLVGELFF; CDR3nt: TGCAGTGCCCTCCTCGTTGGGGAGCTGTTTTTT
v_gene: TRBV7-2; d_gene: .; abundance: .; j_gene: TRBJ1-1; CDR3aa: CASSPLTGGKTEAFF; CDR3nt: TGTGCCAGCAGCCCTCTTACCGGGGGGAAGACTGAAGCTTTCTTT
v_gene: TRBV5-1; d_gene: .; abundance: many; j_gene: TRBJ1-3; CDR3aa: CASSLVGSSGNTIYF; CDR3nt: TGCGCCAGCAGCTTGGTTGGAAGTTCAGGAAACACCATATATTTT
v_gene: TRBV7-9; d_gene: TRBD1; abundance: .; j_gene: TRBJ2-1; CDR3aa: CASSIGGAHNEQFF; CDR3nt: TGTGCCAGCAGCATAGGGGGCGCCCACAATGAGCAGTTCTTC
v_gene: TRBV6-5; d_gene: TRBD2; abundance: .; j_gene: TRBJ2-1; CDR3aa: CASSYSRRGGGEQFF; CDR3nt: TGTGCCAGCAGTTACTCGAGGCGGGGGGGCGGTGAGCAGTTCTTC
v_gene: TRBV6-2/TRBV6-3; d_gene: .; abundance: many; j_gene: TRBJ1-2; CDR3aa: CASSFRSASGYTF; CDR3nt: TGTGCCAGCAGTTTCAGGAGTGCCTCTGGCTACACCTTC
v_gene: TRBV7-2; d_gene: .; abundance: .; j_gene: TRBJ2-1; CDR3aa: CASSLAGRVYNEQFF; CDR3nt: TGTGCCAGCAGCTTAGCCGGGCGGGTCTACAATGAGCAGTTCTTC
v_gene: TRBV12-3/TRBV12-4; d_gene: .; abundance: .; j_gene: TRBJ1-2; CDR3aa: CASSLTDRDYGYTF; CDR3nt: TGTGCCAGCAGTTTAACGGACCGAGACTATGGCTACACCTTC
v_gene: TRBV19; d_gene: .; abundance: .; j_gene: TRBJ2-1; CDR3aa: CASSVSRTQSYNEQFF; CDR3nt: TGTGCCAGTAGTGTGTCCAGAACTCAATCCTACAATGAGCAGTTCTTC
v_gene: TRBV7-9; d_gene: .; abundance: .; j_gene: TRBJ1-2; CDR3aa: CASSLDVGGGYTF; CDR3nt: TGTGCCAGCAGCTTAGATGTCGGAGGAGGCTACACCTTC
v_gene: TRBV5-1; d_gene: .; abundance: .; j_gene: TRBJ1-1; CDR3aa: CASSRGATITEAFF; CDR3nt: TGCGCCAGCAGTCGGGGTGCGACAATCACTGAAGCTTTCTTT
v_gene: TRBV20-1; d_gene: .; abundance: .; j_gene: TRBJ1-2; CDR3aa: CSARDYYGGRANYGYTF; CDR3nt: TGCAGTGCTAGAGATTATTATGGCGGCAGAGCTAACTATGGCTACACCTTC
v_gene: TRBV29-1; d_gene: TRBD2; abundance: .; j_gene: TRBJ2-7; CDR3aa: CSVELSGRPTYEQYF; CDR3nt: TGCAGCGTTGAACTTAGCGGGAGACCTACCTACGAGCAGTACTTC
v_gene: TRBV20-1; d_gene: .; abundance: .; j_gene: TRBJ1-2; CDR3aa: CSATGTINYGYTF; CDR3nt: TGCAGTGCCACCGGGACCATTAACTATGGCTACACCTTC
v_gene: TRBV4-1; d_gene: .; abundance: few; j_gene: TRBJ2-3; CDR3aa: CASSQNRFSEDTQYF; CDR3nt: TGCGCCAGCAGCCAAAATAGATTTAGTGAAGATACGCAGTATTTT
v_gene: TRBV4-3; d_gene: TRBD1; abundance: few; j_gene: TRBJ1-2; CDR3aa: CASSPGTGFNYGYTF; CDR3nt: TGCGCCAGCTCCCCCGGGACAGGGTTTAACTATGGCTACACCTTC
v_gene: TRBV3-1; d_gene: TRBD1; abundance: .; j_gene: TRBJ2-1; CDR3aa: CGSSRGRGLHYNEQFF; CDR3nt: TGTGGCAGCAGCCGCGGCAGGGGGCTTCACTACAATGAGCAGTTCTTC
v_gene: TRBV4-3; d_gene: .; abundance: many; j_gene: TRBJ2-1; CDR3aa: CASSPLGVGEQFF; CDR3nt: TGCGCCAGCAGCCCCTTGGGCGTTGGTGAGCAGTTCTTC
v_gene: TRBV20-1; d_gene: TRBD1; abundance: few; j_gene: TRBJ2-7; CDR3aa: CSTKGASSYEQYF; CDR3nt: TGCAGTACAAAGGGGGCTAGCTCCTACGAGCAGTACTTC
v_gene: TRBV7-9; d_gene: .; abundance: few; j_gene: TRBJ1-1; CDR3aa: CASSRGRLESEAFF; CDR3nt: TGTGCCAGCAGCCGGGGAAGGTTGGAGTCTGAAGCTTTCTTT
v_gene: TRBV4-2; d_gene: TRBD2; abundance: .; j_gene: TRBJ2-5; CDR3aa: CASSQDGTGGAGTQYF; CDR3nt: TGTGCCAGCAGCCAAGATGGAACGGGAGGTGCCGGAACCCAGTACTTC
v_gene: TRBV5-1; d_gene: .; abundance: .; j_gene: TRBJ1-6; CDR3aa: CASSLESPLHF; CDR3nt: TGCGCCAGCAGCTTGGAGTCACCCCTCCACTTT